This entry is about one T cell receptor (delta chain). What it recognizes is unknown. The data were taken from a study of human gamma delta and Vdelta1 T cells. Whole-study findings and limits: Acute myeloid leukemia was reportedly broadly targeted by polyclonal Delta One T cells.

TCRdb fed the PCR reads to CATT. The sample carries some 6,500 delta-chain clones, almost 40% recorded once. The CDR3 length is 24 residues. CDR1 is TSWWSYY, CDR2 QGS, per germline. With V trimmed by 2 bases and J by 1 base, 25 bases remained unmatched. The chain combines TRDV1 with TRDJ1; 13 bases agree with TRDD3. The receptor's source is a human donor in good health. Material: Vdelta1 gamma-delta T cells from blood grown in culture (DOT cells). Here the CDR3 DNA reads TGTGCTCTTGGGGAATTCCCGAGGGCCTTCCTAGAGATACTGGGGGATACGGGCACCGATAAACTCATCTTT. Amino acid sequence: CALGEFPRAFLEILGDTGTDKLIF.